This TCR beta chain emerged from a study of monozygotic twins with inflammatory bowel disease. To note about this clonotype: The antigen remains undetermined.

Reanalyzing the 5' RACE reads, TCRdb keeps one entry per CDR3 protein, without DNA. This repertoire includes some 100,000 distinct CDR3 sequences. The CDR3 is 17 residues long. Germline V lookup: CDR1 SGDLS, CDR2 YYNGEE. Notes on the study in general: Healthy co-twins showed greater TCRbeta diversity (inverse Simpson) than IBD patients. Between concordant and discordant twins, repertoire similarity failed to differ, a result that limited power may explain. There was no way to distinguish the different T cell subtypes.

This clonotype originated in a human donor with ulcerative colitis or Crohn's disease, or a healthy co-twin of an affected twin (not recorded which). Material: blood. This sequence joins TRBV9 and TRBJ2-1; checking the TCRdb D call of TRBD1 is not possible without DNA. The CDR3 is CASSVGPARGYDNEQFF.